The clone carrying this T cell receptor beta chain was recorded only once. This sample stems from a study of blood T cell repertoires in COVID-19. At the level of the study: The origin of the acute and convalescent COVID-19 samples was the United States, Italy and Spain.

The germline V gene has CDR1 MNHEY and CDR2 SMNVEV (reference sequence). Unmatched junction bases numbered 19, after V lost 4 bases and J lost 10 bases. CDR3 length: 16 amino acids. Clinical history as reported by participants underpinned cohort assignment. Donors of Cohort 3 who recovered were those that had two negative PCRs, clearance, or symptom resolution. In the original processing: Reference gene primer amplification yielded estimated nucleated cell counts. TCRdb keeps only in-frame clones here, not all; method: immunoSEQ multiplex PCR. The V and J calls and the clone size are those of that table, but D and trimming were determined from the DNA. Counted here are roughly 130,000 clones, around nine tenths occurring once; the ten biggest clones make up around 2.3%.

Sequenced sample: PBMCs or T cells enriched from blood (not recorded which). This TCR was sampled from a woman aged 50 to 60 who had recovered from COVID-19. This chain uses TRBV27 with TRBJ2-7, with 7 bases aligning to TRBD1. The CDR3 protein is CASSSPRTGPSSAQYF. CDR3 nucleotides: TGTGCCAGCAGTTCACCTCGGACAGGCCCCAGTTCTGCCCAGTACTTC.